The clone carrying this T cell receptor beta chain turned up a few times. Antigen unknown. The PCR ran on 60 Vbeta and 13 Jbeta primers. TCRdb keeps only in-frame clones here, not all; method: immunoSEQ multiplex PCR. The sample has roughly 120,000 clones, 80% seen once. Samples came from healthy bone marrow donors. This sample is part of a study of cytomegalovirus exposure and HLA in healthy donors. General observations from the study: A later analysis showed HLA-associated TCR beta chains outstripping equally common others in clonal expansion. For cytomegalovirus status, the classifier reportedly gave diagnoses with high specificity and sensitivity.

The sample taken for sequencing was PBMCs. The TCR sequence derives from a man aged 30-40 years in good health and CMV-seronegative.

CDR3 region: CASSFGGLAFF. DNA of the CDR3: TGTGCCAGCAGTTTTGGGGGCCTGGCTTTCTTT. The V call is TRBV28, the J call TRBJ1-1; a weak D match, TRBD1 (6 bases). Germline V gene data show CDR1 as MDHEN and CDR2 as SYDVKM. Trimming shortened V by 3 bases and J by 11 bases, and 10 bases separated the two germline ends. CDR3 length: 11 amino acids.